The T cell receptor (beta chain) described here comes from a study of T cell responses to AZD1222 COVID-19 vaccine. General study results and limits: No day 14 peak samples; only post-peak repertoires were characterized.

On this clone: Its antigen is unidentified.

CDR1 is MNHEY, CDR2 SVGAGI, per germline. V lost 2 bases and J lost 0, with 8 bases in between. This CDR3 contains 15 residues. The table came from immunoSEQ multiplex PCR; TCRdb's copy has only in-frame clones and leaves some out. The sample lists 25,000 to 35,000 clones, around 90% occurring once. This TCR was sampled from an adult in good health. The sequenced sample was peripheral blood, obtained on day 0 of AZD1222 vaccination. V gene TRBV6-5 combines with J gene TRBJ2-1; D possibly corresponds to TRBD2 (5 bases). CDR3 DNA sequence: TGTGCCAGCAGTTACCCGGGGAGCTCCTACAATGAGCAGTTCTTC. This codes for CASSYPGSSYNEQFF.